A selection of T cell receptor beta chains follows, all from one sample in a study of blood T cell repertoires in COVID-19. The repertoire was sequenced with immunoSEQ multiplex PCR; TCRdb's copy has only in-frame clones and lacks some. The table lists 190,000 or so clones, around 85% of them singletons, with about 17% in the top ten. Sequenced sample: PBMCs or T cells enriched from blood (not recorded which). Receptors originate from a man in his forties who had recovered from COVID-19. The CDR3 runs from the conserved cysteine through the conserved F or W. Each record gives: J gene, V gene, clone size, D gene, CDR3 DNA, CDR3 protein. A D gene is named only where the DNA matches it firmly. Part of the rows lack a size; the others show once, few, many or a class for expanded clones.

j_gene: TRBJ2-7; v_gene: TRBV10-3; abundance: -; d_gene: -; CDR3nt: TGTGCCATCAGACAGGGCAGAGGCGAGCAGTACTTC; CDR3aa: CAIRQGRGEQYF
j_gene: TRBJ1-5; v_gene: TRBV6-5; abundance: -; d_gene: TRBD1; CDR3nt: TGTGCCAGCAGGGGGACAGCTAATCAGCCCCAGCATTTT; CDR3aa: CASRGTANQPQHF
j_gene: TRBJ1-2; v_gene: TRBV2; abundance: -; d_gene: TRBD1; CDR3nt: TGTGCCAGCAGTGAAATGGTATTGGACAGGGGAGGCTACACCTTC; CDR3aa: CASSEMVLDRGGYTF
j_gene: TRBJ1-2; v_gene: TRBV5-1; abundance: few; d_gene: TRBD1; CDR3nt: TGCGCCAGCAGAACCGGGACAGGGGACTATGGCTACACCTTC; CDR3aa: CASRTGTGDYGYTF
j_gene: TRBJ2-2; v_gene: TRBV24-1; abundance: -; d_gene: TRBD1; CDR3nt: TGTGCCACCAGTGACACGACAGGGGCCAACACCGGGGAGCTGTTTTTT; CDR3aa: CATSDTTGANTGELFF
j_gene: TRBJ1-2; v_gene: TRBV5-1; abundance: -; d_gene: TRBD1; CDR3nt: TGCGCCAGCAGCTGGGACAGAGATGGCTACACCTTC; CDR3aa: CASSWDRDGYTF
j_gene: TRBJ1-6; v_gene: TRBV10-3; abundance: -; d_gene: -; CDR3nt: TGTGCCATCAGTGAAGGGACTCGGAATTCACCCCTCCACTTT; CDR3aa: CAISEGTRNSPLHF
j_gene: TRBJ2-7; v_gene: TRBV19; abundance: -; d_gene: TRBD2; CDR3nt: TGTGCCAGTAGTACTAGCGGGAGTTCCTACGAGCAGTACTTC; CDR3aa: CASSTSGSSYEQYF
j_gene: TRBJ1-1; v_gene: TRBV12-3/TRBV12-4; abundance: -; d_gene: TRBD1; CDR3nt: TGTGCCAGCAGTACAGGGGAATCCACTGAAGCTTTCTTT; CDR3aa: CASSTGESTEAFF
j_gene: TRBJ2-1; v_gene: TRBV4-1; abundance: few; d_gene: TRBD2; CDR3nt: TGCGCCAGCAGATCCCTAGCGGGTAGCTCCTACAATGAGCAGTTCTTC; CDR3aa: CASRSLAGSSYNEQFF
j_gene: TRBJ2-5; v_gene: TRBV7-2; abundance: -; d_gene: TRBD1; CDR3nt: TGTGCCAGCAGCCAAGGGACAGGGCCCTTGCAAGAGACCCAGTACTTC; CDR3aa: CASSQGTGPLQETQYF
j_gene: TRBJ2-7; v_gene: TRBV7-9; abundance: medium-sized; d_gene: TRBD2; CDR3nt: TGTGCCAGCAGCTCCGGACTAGCGGGAGTTAAGAGGAACGAGCAGTACTTC; CDR3aa: CASSSGLAGVKRNEQYF
j_gene: TRBJ2-7; v_gene: TRBV24-1; abundance: -; d_gene: -; CDR3nt: TGTGCCACCAGTGGCGGTTCAAACACGTACGAGCAGTACTTC; CDR3aa: CATSGGSNTYEQYF
j_gene: TRBJ2-7; v_gene: TRBV7-6; abundance: -; d_gene: -; CDR3nt: TGTGCCAGCAGCCATTCACAGGGTTTTACCTACGAGCAGTACTTC; CDR3aa: CASSHSQGFTYEQYF
j_gene: TRBJ1-1; v_gene: TRBV25-1; abundance: once; d_gene: -; CDR3nt: TGTGCCAGCAAGGGGGAGTCTTACGCTGAAGCTTTCTTT; CDR3aa: CASKGESYAEAFF
j_gene: TRBJ2-2; v_gene: TRBV27; abundance: -; d_gene: -; CDR3nt: TGTGCCAGCAGTATATACGACACTCCCGCGAACACCGGGGAGCTGTTTTTT; CDR3aa: CASSIYDTPANTGELFF
j_gene: TRBJ1-1; v_gene: TRBV3-1/TRBV3-2; abundance: -; d_gene: -; CDR3nt: TGTGCCAGCAGCTCACACCAGAACACTGAAGCTTTCTTT; CDR3aa: CASSSHQNTEAFF
j_gene: TRBJ2-1; v_gene: TRBV28; abundance: -; d_gene: TRBD2; CDR3nt: TGTGCCAGCAGTTTATTAGCGGGTGCCAAGAACAATGAGCAGTTCTTC; CDR3aa: CASSLLAGAKNNEQFF
j_gene: TRBJ1-4; v_gene: TRBV29-1; abundance: -; d_gene: -; CDR3nt: TGCAGCGTTCAACAGGCTAATGAAAAACTGTTTTTT; CDR3aa: CSVQQANEKLFF
j_gene: TRBJ2-3; v_gene: TRBV9; abundance: -; d_gene: -; CDR3nt: TGTGCCAGCACCGGATCCGGGACTCTCTCCACAGATACGCAGTATTTT; CDR3aa: CASTGSGTLSTDTQYF
j_gene: TRBJ2-7; v_gene: TRBV28; abundance: -; d_gene: TRBD2; CDR3nt: TGTGCCAGCAGCTGGGACGGGGGACTAGCGGGATTAGGGTCCTACGAGCAGTACTTC; CDR3aa: CASSWDGGLAGLGSYEQYF
j_gene: TRBJ2-1; v_gene: TRBV5-4; abundance: -; d_gene: -; CDR3nt: TGTGCCAGCAGCTTGGACTTAGCGGAACACAATGAGCAGTTCTTC; CDR3aa: CASSLDLAEHNEQFF